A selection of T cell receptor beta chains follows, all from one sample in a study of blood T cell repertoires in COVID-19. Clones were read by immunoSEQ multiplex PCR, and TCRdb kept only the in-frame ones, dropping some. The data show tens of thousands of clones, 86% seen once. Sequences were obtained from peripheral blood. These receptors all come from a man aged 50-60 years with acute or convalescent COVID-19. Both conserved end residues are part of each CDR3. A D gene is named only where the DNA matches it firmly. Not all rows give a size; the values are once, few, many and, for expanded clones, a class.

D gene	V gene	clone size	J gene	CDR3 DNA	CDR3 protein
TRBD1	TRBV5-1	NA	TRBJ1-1	TGCGCCAGCAGCCCCTACGTAGGGCAGGGGGTGAACACTGAAGCTTTCTTT	CASSPYVGQGVNTEAFF
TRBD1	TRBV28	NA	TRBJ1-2	TGTGCCAGCAGTCAACAGGGGGCATTCTATGGCTACACCTTC	CASSQQGAFYGYTF
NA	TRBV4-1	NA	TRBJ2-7	TGCGCCAGCAGCCAAGGTTTGCGATACGAGCAGTACTTC	CASSQGLRYEQYF
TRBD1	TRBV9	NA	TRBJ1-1	TGTGCCAGCAGCGTCAGGGACAGGGGAAGCACTGAAGCTTTCTTT	CASSVRDRGSTEAFF
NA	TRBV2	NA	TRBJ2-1	TGTGCCAGCAATTCGGTCGGGAGCTCGGGTGAGCAGTTCTTC	CASNSVGSSGEQFF
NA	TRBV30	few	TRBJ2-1	TGTGCCTGGACAGGGGCGGCCAATGAGCAGTTCTTC	CAWTGAANEQFF
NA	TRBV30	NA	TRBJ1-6	TGTGCCTGGAGATCCGGGGATGTGAGGAATTCACCCCTCCACTTT	CAWRSGDVRNSPLHF
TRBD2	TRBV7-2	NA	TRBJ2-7	TGTGCCAGCAGCTTAGAACCATTGGCGGGAGGCTCTTACGAGCAGTACTTC	CASSLEPLAGGSYEQYF
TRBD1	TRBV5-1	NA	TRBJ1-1	TGCGCCAGCAGCGCGACAGGGGTGAACACTGAAGCTTTCTTT	CASSATGVNTEAFF
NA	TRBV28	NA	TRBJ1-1	TGTGCCAGCAGCCCACTGTCTACAGGGTGGGCGAACACTGAAGCTTTCTTT	CASSPLSTGWANTEAFF
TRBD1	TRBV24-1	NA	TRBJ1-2	TGTGCCACCAGTGATTCACTCTCACAGGGGCACACCTTC	CATSDSLSQGHTF
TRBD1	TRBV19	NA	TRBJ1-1	TGTGCCAGTAGTACGGGACAGATGAACACTGAAGCTTTCTTT	CASSTGQMNTEAFF
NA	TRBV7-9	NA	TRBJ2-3	TGTGCCAGCAGCAACCCGGCAGGGAAGATTGGTACAGATACGCAGTATTTT	CASSNPAGKIGTDTQYF
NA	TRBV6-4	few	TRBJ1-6	TGTGCCAGCAGTGTTGAGGGTAATTCACCCCTCCACTTT	CASSVEGNSPLHF
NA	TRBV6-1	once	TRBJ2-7	TGTGCCAGCAGTGAAGACGGTTTAAACTACGAGCAGTACTTC	CASSEDGLNYEQYF
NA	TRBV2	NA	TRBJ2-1	TGTGCCACTGGCGGCTCATACTACAATGAGCAGTTCTTC	CATGGSYYNEQFF
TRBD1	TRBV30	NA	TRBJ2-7	TGTGCCTGGAGTAACTTCCCAGGGACAGGGGGCTACGAGCAGTACTTC	CAWSNFPGTGGYEQYF
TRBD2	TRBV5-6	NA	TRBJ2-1	TGTGCCAGCAGCCCCGGGACTAGCGGGAGTTACAATGAGCAGTTCTTC	CASSPGTSGSYNEQFF
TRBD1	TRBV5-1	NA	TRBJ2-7	TGCGCCAGCAGCTCGGGACAGACGACGGCCTACGAGCAGTACTTC	CASSSGQTTAYEQYF
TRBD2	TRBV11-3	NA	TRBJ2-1	TGTGCCAGCGCCGCCGGACTAGCGGGAGGGAACTACAATGAGCAGTTCTTC	CASAAGLAGGNYNEQFF
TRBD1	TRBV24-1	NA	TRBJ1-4	TGTGCCACCAGTGATCCCCAGACAGGGGATGAAAAACTGTTTTTT	CATSDPQTGDEKLFF
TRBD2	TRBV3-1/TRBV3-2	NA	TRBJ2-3	TGTGCCAGCAGCCAAGAGACTAGCGGATCCTCATATTTT	CASSQETSGSSYF
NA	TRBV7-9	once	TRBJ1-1	TGTGCCAGCAGCTGGGGGGAAGCCTACACTGAAGCTTTCTTT	CASSWGEAYTEAFF
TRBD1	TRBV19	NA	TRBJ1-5	TGTGCCAGTAGCCATGGGACAGGGCGGAATCAGCCCCAGCATTTT	CASSHGTGRNQPQHF
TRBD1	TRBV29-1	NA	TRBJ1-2	TGCAGCGTTGGTGTCGGGACAGACTATGGCTACACCTTC	CSVGVGTDYGYTF
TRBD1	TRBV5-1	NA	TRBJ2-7	TGCGCCAGCAGCTCGGGACAGTCGCTTTCCTACGAGCAGTACTTC	CASSSGQSLSYEQYF
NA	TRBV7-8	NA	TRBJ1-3	TGTGCCAGCAGTCGGACAAGTGGAAACACCATATATTTT	CASSRTSGNTIYF